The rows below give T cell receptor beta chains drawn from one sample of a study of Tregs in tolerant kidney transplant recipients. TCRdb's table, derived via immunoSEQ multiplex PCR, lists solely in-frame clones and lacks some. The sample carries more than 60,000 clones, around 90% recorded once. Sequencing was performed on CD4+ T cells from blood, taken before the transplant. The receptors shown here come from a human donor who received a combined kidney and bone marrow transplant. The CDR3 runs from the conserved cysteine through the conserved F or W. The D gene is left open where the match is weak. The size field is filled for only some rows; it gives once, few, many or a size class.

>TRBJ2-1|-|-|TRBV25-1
TGTGCCAGCACCGATTTAGTCTCCCAGTTCTTC
CASTDLVSQFF
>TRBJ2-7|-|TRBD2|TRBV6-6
TGTGCCAGCACTACCGGCGGGGGGACCGACTACGAGCAGTACTTC
CASTTGGGTDYEQYF
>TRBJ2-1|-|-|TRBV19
TGTGCCAGTAGTATAGCGGGAGCTGCCTACAATGAGCAGTTCTTC
CASSIAGAAYNEQFF
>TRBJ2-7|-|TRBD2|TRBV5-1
TGCGCCAGCAGCTTGGCCCCAGCGGGAGACTCCGAGCAGTACTTC
CASSLAPAGDSEQYF
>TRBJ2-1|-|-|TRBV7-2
TGTGCCAGCAGCTTGGGACTCTCCTACAATGAGCAGTTCTTC
CASSLGLSYNEQFF
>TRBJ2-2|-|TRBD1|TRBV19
TGTGCCAGTAGTATAAGGGGACAGGGCTCAACCGGGGAGCTGTTTTTT
CASSIRGQGSTGELFF
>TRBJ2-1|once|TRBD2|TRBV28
TGTGCCACCGGACTAGCGGGAGTCTACAATGAGCAGTTCTTC
CATGLAGVYNEQFF
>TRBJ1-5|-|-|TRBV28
TGTGCCAGCAGTGCCGGCGGGAGAAGTCAGCCCCAGCATTTT
CASSAGGRSQPQHF
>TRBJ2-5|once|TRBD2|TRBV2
TGTGCCAGCAGTCCCGGGAGGGGGGGGGAGACCCAGTACTTC
CASSPGRGGETQYF
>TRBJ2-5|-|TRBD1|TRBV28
TGTGCCAGCAGCCGAGACAGGGGGATGGAGACCCAGTACTTC
CASSRDRGMETQYF
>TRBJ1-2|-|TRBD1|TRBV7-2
TGTGCCAGCAGCCCCGGGACAGGGGACTATGGCTACACCTTC
CASSPGTGDYGYTF
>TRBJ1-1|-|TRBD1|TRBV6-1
TGTGCCAGCGGGCTGGGACAGGGGCCCACTGAAGCTTTCTTT
CASGLGQGPTEAFF
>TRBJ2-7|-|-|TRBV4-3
TGCGCCAGCAGCCAAGGAATAGGATCAGGCAGATCCTACGAGCAGTACTTC
CASSQGIGSGRSYEQYF
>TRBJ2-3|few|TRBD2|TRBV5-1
TGCGCCAGCAGCTTGGAAGGGGGAGCGGGGGCAGATACGCAGTATTTT
CASSLEGGAGADTQYF
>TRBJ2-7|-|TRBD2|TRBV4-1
TGCGCCAGCAGCCTAAGCGTTCTAGCGGAGGGATACTACGAGCAGTACTTC
CASSLSVLAEGYYEQYF